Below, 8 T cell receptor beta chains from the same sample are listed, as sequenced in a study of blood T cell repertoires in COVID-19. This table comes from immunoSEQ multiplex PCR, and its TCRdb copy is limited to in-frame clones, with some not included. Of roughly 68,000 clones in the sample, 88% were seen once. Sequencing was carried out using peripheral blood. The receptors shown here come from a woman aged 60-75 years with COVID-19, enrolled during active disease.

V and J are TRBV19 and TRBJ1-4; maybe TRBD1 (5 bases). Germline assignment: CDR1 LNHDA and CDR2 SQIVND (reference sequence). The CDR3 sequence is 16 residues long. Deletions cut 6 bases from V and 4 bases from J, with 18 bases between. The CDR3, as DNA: TGTGCCAGTAGGCTTAGGCAGGGACTCGGTAATGAAAAACTGTTTTTT. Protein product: CASRLRQGLGNEKLFF.

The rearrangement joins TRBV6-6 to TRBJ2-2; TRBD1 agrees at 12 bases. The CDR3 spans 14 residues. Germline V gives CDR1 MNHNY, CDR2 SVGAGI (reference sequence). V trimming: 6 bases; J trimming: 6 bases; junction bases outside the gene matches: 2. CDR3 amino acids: CASRGQGAAGELFF. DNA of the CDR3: TGTGCCAGCAGGGGACAGGGGGCAGCCGGGGAGCTGTTTTTT.

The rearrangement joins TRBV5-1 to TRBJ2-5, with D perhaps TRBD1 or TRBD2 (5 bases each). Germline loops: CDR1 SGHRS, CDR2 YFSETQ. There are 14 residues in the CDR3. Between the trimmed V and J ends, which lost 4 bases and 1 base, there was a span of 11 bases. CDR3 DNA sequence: TGCGCCAGCAGCATGGGACGGAGCCAAGAGACCCAGTACTTC. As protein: CASSMGRSQETQYF.

In DNA, the CDR3 is TGTGCCAGCAGTGCCGGACAGCAAGAGACCCAGTACTTC. This translates into CASSAGQQETQYF. J is TRBJ2-5 and V is TRBV28; weak D call: TRBD1 (6 bases). The V end was cut by 5 bases, the J end by 2 bases, with 9 bases between. Germline CDR1 reads MDHEN; CDR2 reads SYDVKM. The CDR3 totals 13 residues.

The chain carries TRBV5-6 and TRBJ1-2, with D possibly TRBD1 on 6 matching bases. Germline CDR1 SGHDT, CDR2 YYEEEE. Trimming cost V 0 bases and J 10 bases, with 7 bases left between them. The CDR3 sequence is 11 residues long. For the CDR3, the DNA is TGTGCCAGCAGCTTGGGGACAGCCTACACCTTC. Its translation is CASSLGTAYTF.

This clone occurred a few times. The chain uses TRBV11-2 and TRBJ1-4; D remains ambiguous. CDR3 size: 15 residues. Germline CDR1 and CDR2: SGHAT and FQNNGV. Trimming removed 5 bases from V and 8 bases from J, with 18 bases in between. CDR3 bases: TGTGCCAGCAGCCTATGGACGGAAGAGGGCGAAAAACTGTTTTTT. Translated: CASSLWTEEGEKLFF.

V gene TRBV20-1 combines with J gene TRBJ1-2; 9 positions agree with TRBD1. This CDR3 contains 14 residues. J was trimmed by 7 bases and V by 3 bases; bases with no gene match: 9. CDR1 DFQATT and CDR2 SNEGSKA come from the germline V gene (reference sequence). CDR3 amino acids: CSASSGTGLAGYTF. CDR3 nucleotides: TGCAGTGCTAGTTCCGGGACAGGGCTGGCTGGCTACACCTTC.

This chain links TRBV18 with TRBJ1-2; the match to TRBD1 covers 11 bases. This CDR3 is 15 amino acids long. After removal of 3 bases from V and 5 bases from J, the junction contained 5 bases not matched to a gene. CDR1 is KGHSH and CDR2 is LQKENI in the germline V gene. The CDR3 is CASSPGQGAGYGYTF. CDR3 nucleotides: TGTGCCAGCTCACCCGGACAGGGGGCGGGATATGGCTACACCTTC.